The 8 T cell receptor beta chains reported below all come from one sample, sequenced in a study of blood T cell repertoires in COVID-19. Libraries were prepared by immunoSEQ multiplex PCR; TCRdb keeps only in-frame clonotypes and omits some of them. The sample consists of over 90,000 clones, roughly nine tenths of them appearing once. The specimen was peripheral blood. All receptors derive from a man between 50 and 59 years old with active COVID-19.

This sequence joins TRBV18 and TRBJ1-1, with D perhaps TRBD1 (5 bases). V was clipped by 1 base and J by 3 bases, with 12 bases between them. CDR1 is KGHSH and CDR2 is LQKENI in the germline V gene. This CDR3 comprises 15 residues. The CDR3 bases are TGTGCCAGCTCACCACTAACAGGCGGAGACACTGAAGCTTTCTTT. Its translation: CASSPLTGGDTEAFF.

The rearrangement joins TRBV9 to TRBJ2-3; TRBD2 matches 7 bases. With V trimmed by 4 bases and J by 4 bases, 12 bases remained unmatched. The CDR3 length is 16 residues. CDR1 is SGDLS and CDR2 is YYNGEE in the germline V gene. In nucleotides, the CDR3 is TGTGCCAGCAGCTCCCGAGGTAGCGGGTTCGCAGATACGCAGTATTTT. Residues: CASSSRGSGFADTQYF.

This rearrangement joins TRBV19 to TRBJ1-2; D ambiguous. Germline V gene lookup returns CDR1 LNHDA and CDR2 SQIVND (reference sequence). The germline V and J ends were trimmed by 5 bases and 8 bases, with 21 bases remaining between them. The CDR3 consists of 15 residues. Here the CDR3 reads CASSHQLGNLGGYTF. CDR3 nucleotides: TGTGCCAGTAGTCACCAGCTCGGGAATTTGGGAGGCTACACCTTC.

The CDR3 region is CASSYQGNYGYTF. DNA for the CDR3: TGTGCCAGCAGTTACCAGGGAAACTATGGCTACACCTTC. V usage is TRBV6-2 or TRBV6-3 and J usage is TRBJ1-2; D is perhaps TRBD1 (5 bases). The CDR3 spans 13 residues. V was clipped by 2 bases and J by 2 bases, with 6 bases between them. The V gene's germline CDR1 is MNHEY and CDR2 SVGEGT.

DNA of the CDR3: TGTGCCAGCAGCTTTGGGGACAGGACCTACGAGCAGTACTTC. Its protein product is CASSFGDRTYEQYF. The gene calls are TRBV5-6 and TRBJ2-7, with 8 bases that match TRBD1. The CDR3 extends over 14 amino acids. Germline V gives CDR1 SGHDT, CDR2 YYEEEE. The V gene end was trimmed by 2 bases and the J gene end by 2 bases; junction bases not matched to a gene: 3. The entire variable domain, with the rest obtained from reference TRBV5-6 and TRBJ2-7, is as follows: DAGVTQSPTHLIKTRGQQVTLRCSPKSGHDTVSWYQQALGQGPQFIFQYYEEEERQRGNFPDRFSGHQFPNYSSELNVNALLLGDSALYLCASSFGDRTYEQYFGPGTRLTVT.

This clone appeared once. The chain is built from TRBV14 and TRBJ1-2, with D tentatively TRBD1 (5 bases). Trimming removed 4 bases from V and 8 bases from J, with 11 bases in between. There are 12 residues in the CDR3. Germline V gene data show CDR1 as SGHDN and CDR2 as FVKESK. Here the CDR3 reads CASSPGQWGYTF. In nucleotides, the CDR3 is TGTGCCAGCAGCCCCGGACAATGGGGCTACACCTTC.

This rearrangement joins TRBV19 to TRBJ2-3, with TRBD2 matching 7 bases. This CDR3 has 17 residues. Germline CDR1 reads LNHDA; CDR2 reads SQIVND (reference sequence). V gave up 7 bases and J gave up 4 bases; unmatched junction bases: 17. The CDR3 bases are TGTGCCAGTACCTCGGCCGACCGGGACTATAGTCCAGATACGCAGTATTTT. This translates into CASTSADRDYSPDTQYF.

This clone showed up just a few times. This chain links TRBV11-3 with TRBJ2-7, with a tentative D call TRBD1 (5 bases). CDR1 is SGHNT, CDR2 YENEEA, per germline. Trimming took off 5 bases at V and 6 bases at J, with 14 bases between the two ends. This CDR3 comprises 13 residues. CDR3 nucleotide sequence: TGTGCCAGCAGCGCTCGAAGGGGCGTCGAGCAGTACTTC. Translation: CASSARRGVEQYF.